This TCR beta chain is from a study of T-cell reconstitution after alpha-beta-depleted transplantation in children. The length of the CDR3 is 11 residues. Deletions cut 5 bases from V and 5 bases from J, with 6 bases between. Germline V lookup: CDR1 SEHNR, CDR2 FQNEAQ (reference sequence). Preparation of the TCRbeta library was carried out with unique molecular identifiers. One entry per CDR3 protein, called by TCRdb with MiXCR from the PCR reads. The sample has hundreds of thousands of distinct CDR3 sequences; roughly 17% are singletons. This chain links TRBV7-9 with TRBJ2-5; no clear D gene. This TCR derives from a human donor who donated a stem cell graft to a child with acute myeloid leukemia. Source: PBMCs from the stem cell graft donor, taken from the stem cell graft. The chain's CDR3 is CASSDLETQYF. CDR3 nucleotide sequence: TGTGCCAGCAGCGACCTGGAGACCCAGTACTTC. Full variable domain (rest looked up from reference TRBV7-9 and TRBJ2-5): DTGVSQNPRHKITKRGQNVTFRCDPISEHNRLYWYRQTLGQGPEFLTYFQNEAQLEKSRLLSDRFSAERPKGSFSTLEIQRTEQGDSAMYLCASSDLETQYFGPGTRLLVL.